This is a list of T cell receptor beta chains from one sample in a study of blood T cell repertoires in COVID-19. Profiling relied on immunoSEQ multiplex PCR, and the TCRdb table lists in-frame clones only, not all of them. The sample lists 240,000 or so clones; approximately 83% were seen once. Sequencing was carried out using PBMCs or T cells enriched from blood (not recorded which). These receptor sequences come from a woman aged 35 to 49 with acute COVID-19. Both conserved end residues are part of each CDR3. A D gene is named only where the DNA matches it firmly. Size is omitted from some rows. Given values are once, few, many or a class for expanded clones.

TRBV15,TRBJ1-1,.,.,TGTGCCACCAGCACGAACAGGGAAGGAGCTTTCTTT,CATSTNREGAFF
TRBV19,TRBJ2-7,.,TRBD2,TGTGCCAGTAGTATGGGGGGACTAGCGGCCAAGGAGCAGTACTTC,CASSMGGLAAKEQYF
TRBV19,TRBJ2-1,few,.,TGTGCCAGTAGTATGAGTAGCAACAATGAGCAGTTCTTC,CASSMSSNNEQFF
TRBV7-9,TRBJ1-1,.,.,TGTGCCAGCACCTTGGGACATCTGAACACTGAAGCTTTCTTT,CASTLGHLNTEAFF
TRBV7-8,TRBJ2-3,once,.,TGTGCCAGCAGCTTCTTCGGGATCTTGGATACGCAGTATTTT,CASSFFGILDTQYF
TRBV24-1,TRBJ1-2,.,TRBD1,TGTGCCACCAGTGACTTTAGACAGGGGATCTATGGCTACACCTTC,CATSDFRQGIYGYTF
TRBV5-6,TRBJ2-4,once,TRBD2,TGTGCCAGCAGCCCTTTAGCGGGAGGTATTCAGTACTTC,CASSPLAGGIQYF
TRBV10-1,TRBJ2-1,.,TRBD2,TGCGCCAGCAGTTCTAGCGGGAATTTCAATGAGCAGTTCTTC,CASSSSGNFNEQFF
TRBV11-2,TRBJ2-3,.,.,TGTGCCAGCAGAAGGGAGGGGGGCGGAAATACGCAGTATTTT,CASRREGGGNTQYF
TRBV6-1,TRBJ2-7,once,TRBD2,TGTGCCAGCAGTGACCTAGCGGGAGGGCCGCACGAGCAGTACTTC,CASSDLAGGPHEQYF
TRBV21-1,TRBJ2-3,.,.,TGTGCCAGCAGCAAAGGGGCGGGGAAGGGCACAGATACGCAGTATTTT,CASSKGAGKGTDTQYF
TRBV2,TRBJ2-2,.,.,TGTGCCAGCAGGACGCATACAGGGATGGGAACCGGGGAGCTGTTTTTT,CASRTHTGMGTGELFF
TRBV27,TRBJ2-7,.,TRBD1,TGTGCCAGCAGTTTGCGGACAGGGATCTACGAGCAGTACTTC,CASSLRTGIYEQYF
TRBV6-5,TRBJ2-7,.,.,TGTGCCAGCAGTCCCAACAGGGACGAGCAGTACTTC,CASSPNRDEQYF
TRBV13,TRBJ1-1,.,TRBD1,TGTGCCAGCAGCCCGGGACAGGGTGGCACTGAAGCTTTCTTT,CASSPGQGGTEAFF
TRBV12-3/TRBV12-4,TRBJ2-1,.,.,TGTGCCAGCAGTTTAGCATACGGGAGTGAGCAGTTCTTC,CASSLAYGSEQFF
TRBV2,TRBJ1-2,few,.,TGTGCCAGCAGAACGACAGGAACCTATGGCTACACCTTC,CASRTTGTYGYTF
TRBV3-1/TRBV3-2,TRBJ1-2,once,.,TGTGCCAGCAGCCAGGCAGGGCGACAACTAAGCGATGGCTACACCTTC,CASSQAGRQLSDGYTF
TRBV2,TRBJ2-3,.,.,TGTGCCAGCAGTGAAGTCGGACGGGGAGATACGCAGTATTTT,CASSEVGRGDTQYF
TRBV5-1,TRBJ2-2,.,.,TGCGCCAGCAGCTTATCCAGGGCTCCCTCGAACACCGGGGAGCTGTTTTTT,CASSLSRAPSNTGELFF
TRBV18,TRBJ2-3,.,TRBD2,TGTGCCAGCTCACGAGGGACTAGCGGCCCCAAAGATACGCAGTATTTT,CASSRGTSGPKDTQYF
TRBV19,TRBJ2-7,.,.,TGTGCCAGTAGTAGTAAAGGGGACAACTCCTACGAGCAGTACTTC,CASSSKGDNSYEQYF
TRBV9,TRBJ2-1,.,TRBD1,TGTGCCAGCAGCGCCCCCAGGGGGATTGAGCAGTTCTTC,CASSAPRGIEQFF
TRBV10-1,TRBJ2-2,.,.,TGCGCCAGCAGTTTAGACACCGGGGAGCTGTTTTTT,CASSLDTGELFF
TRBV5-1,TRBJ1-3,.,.,TGCGCCAGCAGCTTGGGATCTACAGGACAAAACACCATATATTTT,CASSLGSTGQNTIYF
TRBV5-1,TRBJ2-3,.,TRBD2,TGCGCCAGCACAGGCGGGACTAGCGGGAGAGTAGTTCAAGATACGCAGTATTTT,CASTGGTSGRVVQDTQYF
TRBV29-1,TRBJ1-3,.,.,TGCAGCGCCGGAGGCAGCCTAACTGGAAACACCATATATTTT,CSAGGSLTGNTIYF
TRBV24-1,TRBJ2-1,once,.,TGTGCCACCAGTGATTTTGGCAGTGCCTACAATGAGCAGTTCTTC,CATSDFGSAYNEQFF
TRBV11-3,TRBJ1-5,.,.,TGTGCCAGCAGCTTGACAGCAAATCAGCCCCAGCATTTT,CASSLTANQPQHF
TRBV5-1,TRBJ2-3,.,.,TGCGCCAGCAGCCCAGGGCTAAACACAGATACGCAGTATTTT,CASSPGLNTDTQYF
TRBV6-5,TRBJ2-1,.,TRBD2,TGTGCCAGCAGTAATGGGTTAGCGGGACATGAGCAGTTCTTC,CASSNGLAGHEQFF